A single sample gave rise to the 6 T cell receptor beta chains below, sequenced in a study of OX40 agonist ivuxolimab in advanced cancers. Clones were sequenced by immunoSEQ multiplex PCR, and TCRdb holds only the in-frame ones, with some missing. This table holds approximately 84,000 clones, 89% found once. Sequenced here: CD4+ or CD8+ T cells sorted from blood, sampled in a trial of the OX40 agonist ivuxolimab. These TCRs come from an adult with an advanced solid tumor such as melanoma, head and neck, liver or kidney cancer.

The rearrangement links TRBV7-3 to TRBJ2-1, with a possible D match to TRBD2 (5 bases). Trimming stripped 2 bases from V and 0 bases from J, with 8 bases between. The CDR3 is 15 residues long. Per the germline V gene, CDR1 is SGHTA and CDR2 is FQGTGA. CDR3 DNA sequence: TGTGCCAGCAGCTTATTAGAGGGCTCCTACAATGAGCAGTTCTTC. The encoded protein is CASSLLEGSYNEQFF.

The chain uses TRBV19 and TRBJ2-3, with D possibly TRBD2 on 5 matching bases. This CDR3 has 16 amino acids. CDR1 and CDR2 from the germline V gene are LNHDA and SQIVND (reference sequence). Trimming took off 2 bases at V and 3 bases at J, with 15 bases between the two ends. The CDR3 spells CASSINTGNPTDTQYF. In nucleotides, the CDR3 is TGTGCCAGTAGTATAAACACGGGAAACCCGACAGATACGCAGTATTTT.

This clone was seen only a few times. The genes are TRBV18 and TRBJ2-3, with TRBD1 identical over 7 bases. The CDR3 runs to 15 residues. V lost 2 bases, J lost 1 base, and 3 bases stayed unmatched. Germline-derived CDR1 and CDR2 are KGHSH and LQKENI. The CDR3 region is CASSPGQVGTDTQYF. CDR3 DNA: TGTGCCAGCTCACCAGGACAGGTTGGCACAGATACGCAGTATTTT.

The rearrangement joins TRBV2 to TRBJ2-4; D is undetermined. Germline CDR1 and CDR2: SNHLY and FYNNEI. The CDR3 contains 14 residues. V lost 4 bases and J lost 0, with 7 bases in between. CDR3 DNA: TGTGCCAGCAGTGCGGGCCTAGCCAAAAACATTCAGTACTTC. The encoded protein is CASSAGLAKNIQYF.

The chain joins TRBV15 to TRBJ2-6; no reliable D call. CDR1 and CDR2 from the germline V gene are LNHNV and YYDKDF (reference sequence). The CDR3 extends over 16 amino acids. The germline V and J ends were trimmed by 2 bases and 4 bases, with 12 bases remaining between them. CDR3 loop: CATSRFGVWGANVLTF. CDR3 sequence (DNA): TGTGCCACCAGCAGATTTGGGGTGTGGGGGGCCAACGTCCTGACTTTC. The variable domain in full, with the rest retrieved from reference TRBV15 and TRBJ2-6, is DAMVIQNPRYQVTQFGKPVTLSCSQTLNHNVMYWYQQKSSQAPKLLFHYYDKDFNNEADTPDNFQSRRPNTSFCFLDIRSPGLGDTAMYLCATSRFGVWGANVLTFGAGSRLTVL.

The CDR3 here is CASSLGQGSTNEKLFF. DNA of the CDR3: TGTGCCAGCAGCCTAGGACAGGGATCAACTAATGAAAAACTGTTTTTT. The chain couples TRBV14 to TRBJ1-4, with 8 bases aligning to TRBD1. Germline CDR1 and CDR2: SGHDN and FVKESK. The CDR3 loop spans 16 amino acids. V was clipped by 4 bases and J by 0 bases; unmatched bases: 4.